This T cell receptor (beta chain) derives from a study of cytomegalovirus exposure and HLA in healthy donors. Study results and caveats: The classifier reportedly diagnosed cytomegalovirus status with high sensitivity and specificity. The study recorded 150 to 200 TCR beta chains that were cytomegalovirus-associated.

V lost 2 bases to trimming and J lost 3 bases, with 12 bases between them. This CDR3 is 14 amino acids long. From germline, CDR1 is SGHRS and CDR2 YFSETQ. An approximately 120-subject validation cohort, separate from the approximately 610-subject first cohort, supplied the donors. As concerns this clone: Its matching antigen is unknown.

Repertoires were generated with immunoSEQ multiplex PCR, while TCRdb's copy carries only in-frame clones and drops some. In the table there are over 200,000 clones, about nine tenths of which are singletons. V usage is TRBV5-1 and J usage is TRBJ2-7, with D possibly being TRBD2 (6 bases). The source is a woman in her late teens or twenties in good health and CMV-seropositive. Sequences were obtained from PBMCs. CDR3: CASSFWQGGYEQYF. The CDR3 bases are TGCGCCAGCAGCTTTTGGCAGGGAGGCTACGAGCAGTACTTC.